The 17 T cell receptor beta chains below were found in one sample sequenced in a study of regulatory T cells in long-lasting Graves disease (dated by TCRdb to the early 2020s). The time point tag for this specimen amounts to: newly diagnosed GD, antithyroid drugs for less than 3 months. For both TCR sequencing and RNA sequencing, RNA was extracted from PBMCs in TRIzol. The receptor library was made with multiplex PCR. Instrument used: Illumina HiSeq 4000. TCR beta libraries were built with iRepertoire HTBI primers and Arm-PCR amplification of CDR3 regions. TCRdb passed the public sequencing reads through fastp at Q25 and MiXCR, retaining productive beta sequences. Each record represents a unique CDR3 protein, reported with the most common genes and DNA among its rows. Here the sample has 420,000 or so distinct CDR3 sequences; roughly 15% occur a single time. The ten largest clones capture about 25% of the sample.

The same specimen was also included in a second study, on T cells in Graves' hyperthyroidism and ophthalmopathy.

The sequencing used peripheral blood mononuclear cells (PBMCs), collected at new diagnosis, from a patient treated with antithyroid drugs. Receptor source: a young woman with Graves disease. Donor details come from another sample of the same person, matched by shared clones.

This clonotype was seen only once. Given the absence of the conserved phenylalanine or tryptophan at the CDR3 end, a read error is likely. DNA of the CDR3: TGTGCCAGCAGCCCCACTAGCGGGAGCTCCTACGAGCAGTACCTC. Protein sequence: CASSPTSGSSYEQYL. The genes are TRBV7-8 and TRBJ2-7; 11 nucleotides line up with TRBD2. The V segment lost 5 bases and the J segment 0 bases; nucleotides outside the gene matches: 3. CDR3 length equals 15 residues. Per the germline V gene, CDR1 is SGHVS and CDR2 is FQNEAQ.

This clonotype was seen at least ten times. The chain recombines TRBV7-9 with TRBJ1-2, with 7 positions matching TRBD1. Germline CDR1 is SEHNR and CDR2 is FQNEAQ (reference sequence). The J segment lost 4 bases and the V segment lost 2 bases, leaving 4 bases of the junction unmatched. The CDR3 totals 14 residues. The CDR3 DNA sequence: TGTGCCAGCAGCTTAAACAGGGGCTTCTATGGCTACACCTTC. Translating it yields CASSLNRGFYGYTF.

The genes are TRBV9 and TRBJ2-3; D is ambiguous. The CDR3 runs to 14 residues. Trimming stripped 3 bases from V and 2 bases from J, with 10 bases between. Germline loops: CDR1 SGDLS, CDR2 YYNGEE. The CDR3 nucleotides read TGTGCCAGCAGCGAGGAGAAATTCACAGATACGCAGTATTTT. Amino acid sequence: CASSEEKFTDTQYF.

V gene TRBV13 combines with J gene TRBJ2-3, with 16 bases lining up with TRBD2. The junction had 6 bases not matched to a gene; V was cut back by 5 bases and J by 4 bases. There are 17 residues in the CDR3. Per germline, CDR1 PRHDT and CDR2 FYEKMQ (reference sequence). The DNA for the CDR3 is TGTGCCAGCAGCATGGGACTAGCGGGAGGGCCTGCAGATACGCAGTATTTT. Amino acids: CASSMGLAGGPADTQYF.

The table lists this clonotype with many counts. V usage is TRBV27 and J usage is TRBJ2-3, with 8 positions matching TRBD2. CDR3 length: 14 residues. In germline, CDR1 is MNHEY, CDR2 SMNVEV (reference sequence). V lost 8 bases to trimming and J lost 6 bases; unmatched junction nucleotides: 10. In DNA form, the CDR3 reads TGTGCCAGCGGACTAGCCAGGATTTCGGATACGCAGTATTTT. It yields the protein CASGLARISDTQYF.

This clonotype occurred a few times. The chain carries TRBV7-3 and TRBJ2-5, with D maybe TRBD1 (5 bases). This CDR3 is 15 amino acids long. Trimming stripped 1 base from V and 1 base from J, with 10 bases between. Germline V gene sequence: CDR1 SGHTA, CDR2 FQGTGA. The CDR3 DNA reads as TGTGCCAGCAGCTTAAAGGCAGGGCTCCAAGAGACCCAGTACTTC. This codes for CASSLKAGLQETQYF.

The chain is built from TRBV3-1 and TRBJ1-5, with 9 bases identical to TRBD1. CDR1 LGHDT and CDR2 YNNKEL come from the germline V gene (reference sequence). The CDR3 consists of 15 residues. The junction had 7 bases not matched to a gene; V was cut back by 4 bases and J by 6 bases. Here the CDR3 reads CASSLWTGEGQPQHF. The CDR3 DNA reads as TGTGCCAGCAGCCTCTGGACAGGGGAGGGTCAGCCCCAGCATTTT.

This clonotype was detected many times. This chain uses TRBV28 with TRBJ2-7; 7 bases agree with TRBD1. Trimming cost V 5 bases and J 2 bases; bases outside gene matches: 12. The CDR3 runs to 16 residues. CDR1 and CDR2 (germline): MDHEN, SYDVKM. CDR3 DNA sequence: TGTGCCAGCAGTAGAACCGGGACAGAAAAGACCTACGAGCAGTACTTC. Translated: CASSRTGTEKTYEQYF. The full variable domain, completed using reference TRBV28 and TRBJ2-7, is DVKVTQSSRYLVKRTGEKVFLECVQDMDHENMFWYRQDPGLGLRLIYFSYDVKMKEKGDIPEGYSVSREKKERFSLILESASTNQTSMYLCASSRTGTEKTYEQYFGPGTRLTVT.

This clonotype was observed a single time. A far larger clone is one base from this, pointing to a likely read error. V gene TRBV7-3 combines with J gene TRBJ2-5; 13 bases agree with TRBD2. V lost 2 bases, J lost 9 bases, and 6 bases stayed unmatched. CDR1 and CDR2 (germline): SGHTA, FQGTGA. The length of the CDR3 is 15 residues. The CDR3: CASSLGLAGVEAQYF. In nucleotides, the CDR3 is TGTGCCAGCAGCTTAGGACTAGCGGGAGTTGAGGCCCAGTACTTC.

CDR3 residues: CASSFGAVNQPQHF. The CDR3 region has the DNA TGTGCCAGCAGTTTTGGGGCAGTGAATCAGCCCCAGCATTTT. This chain connects TRBV28 to TRBJ1-5, with D maybe TRBD1 (5 bases). This CDR3 is built from 14 residues. Trimming shortened V by 3 bases and J by 4 bases, and 10 bases separated the two germline ends. Germline values: CDR1 MDHEN, CDR2 SYDVKM.

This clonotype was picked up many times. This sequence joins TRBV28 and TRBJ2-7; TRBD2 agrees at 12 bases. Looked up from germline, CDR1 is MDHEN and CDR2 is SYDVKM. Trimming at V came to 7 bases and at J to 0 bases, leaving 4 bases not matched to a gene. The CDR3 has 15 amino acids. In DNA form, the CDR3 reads TGTGCCAGCACCCGACTAGCGGGGGCCTCCTACGAGCAGTACTTC. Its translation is CASTRLAGASYEQYF.

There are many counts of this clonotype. CDR3 DNA sequence: TGTGCCAGCAGTACTGGGGGGTACACCTACGAGCAGTACTTC. Translating it yields CASSTGGYTYEQYF. This rearrangement joins TRBV28 to TRBJ2-7; D perhaps matches TRBD2 (6 bases). Per the germline V gene, CDR1 is MDHEN and CDR2 is SYDVKM. The CDR3 sequence is 14 residues long. V lost 5 bases and J 2 bases, leaving 13 bases between the germline ends.

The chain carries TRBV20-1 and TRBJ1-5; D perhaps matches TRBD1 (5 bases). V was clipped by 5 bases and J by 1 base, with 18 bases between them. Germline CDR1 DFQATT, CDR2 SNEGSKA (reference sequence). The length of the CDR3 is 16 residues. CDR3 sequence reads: CSAPPAGKRSNQPQHF. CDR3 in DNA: TGCAGTGCTCCACCGGCAGGGAAGAGAAGCAATCAGCCCCAGCATTTT.

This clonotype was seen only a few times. CDR3: CASINRGVTNEKLFF. The CDR3 DNA is TGTGCCAGCATCAATCGGGGGGTAACTAATGAAAAACTGTTTTTT. The V and J genes are TRBV2 and TRBJ1-4; TRBD1 might be the D (5 bases). Germline V CDR1 and CDR2: SNHLY, FYNNEI. Trimming took off 7 bases at V and 1 base at J, with 13 bases between the two ends. The length of the CDR3 is 15 residues.

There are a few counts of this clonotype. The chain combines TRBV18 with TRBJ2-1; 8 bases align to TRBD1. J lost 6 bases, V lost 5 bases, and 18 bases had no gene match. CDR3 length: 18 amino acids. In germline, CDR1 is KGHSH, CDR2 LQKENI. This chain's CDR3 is CASSVTRGRRESGNEQFF. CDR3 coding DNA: TGTGCCAGCTCAGTAACCAGGGGGCGGCGGGAAAGCGGCAATGAGCAGTTCTTC.

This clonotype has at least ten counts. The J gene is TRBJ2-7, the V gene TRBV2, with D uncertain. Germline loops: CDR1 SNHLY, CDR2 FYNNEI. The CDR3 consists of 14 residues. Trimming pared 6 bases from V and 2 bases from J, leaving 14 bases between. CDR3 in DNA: TGTGCCAGCAGAAAGGACCCGTCTCCCTACGAGCAGTACTTC. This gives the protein CASRKDPSPYEQYF.

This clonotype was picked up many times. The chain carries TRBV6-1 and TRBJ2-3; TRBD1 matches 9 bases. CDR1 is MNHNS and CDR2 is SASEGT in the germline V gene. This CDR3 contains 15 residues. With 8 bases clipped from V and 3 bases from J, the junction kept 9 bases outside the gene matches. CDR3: CASGPPGQGTDTQYF. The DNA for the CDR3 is TGTGCCAGCGGACCCCCGGGACAGGGAACAGATACGCAGTATTTT.